The TCR beta chain under discussion was sequenced for a study of CD8 T cells in ankylosing spondylitis. Study-level points and caveats: The study looked at matched synovial fluid samples from ankylosing spondylitis patients. Disease-linked clones were reported to be significantly enriched there. The disease-linked clones had a CD8+ phenotype and low blood frequencies. A motif in TCR beta, a set of roughly eight highly homologous variants, appeared characteristic of ankylosing spondylitis blood.

Ten or more counts support this clonotype. Its antigen is not known. Germline CDR1 is SGHVS and CDR2 is FQNEAQ. CDR3 size: 13 residues. Trimming shortened V by 5 bases and J by 0 bases, and 7 bases separated the two germline ends. Libraries of TCR beta came from quantitative 5'-RACE with molecular barcodes. One entry per CDR3 protein, called by TCRdb with MiXCR from the 5' RACE reads. The sample has 150,000 to 200,000 distinct CDR3 sequences, about 18% seen once. The chain joins TRBV7-8 to TRBJ1-1; D uncertain. Sequencing used blood, either unsorted or a sorted T cell fraction (not recorded which). The receptor's source is a male donor between 10 and 30 years old with ankylosing spondylitis or in good health (not recorded which). The CDR3 is CASSRGVNTEAFF. The CDR3 bases are TGTGCCAGCAGCCGGGGAGTGAACACTGAAGCTTTCTTT. The entire variable domain, with the rest obtained from reference TRBV7-8 and TRBJ1-1, is as follows: GAGVSQSPRYKVAKRGQDVALRCDPISGHVSLFWYQQALGQGPEFLTYFQNEAQLDKSGLPSDRFFAERPEGSVSTLKIQRTQQEDSAVYLCASSRGVNTEAFFGQGTRLTVV.